The 32 T cell receptor beta chains below all came from one sample that was sequenced in a study of blood T cell repertoires in COVID-19. The data were produced by immunoSEQ multiplex PCR, yet TCRdb's version contains in-frame clones alone and is incomplete. The sample lists under 350,000 clones, 85% to 90% occurring once. The specimen was PBMCs or T cells enriched from blood (not recorded which). All receptors come from a woman in her fifties or sixties who had recovered from COVID-19.

This sequence joins TRBV12-3 or TRBV12-4 and TRBJ2-3; 8 bases agree with TRBD1. V lost 8 bases, J lost 2 bases, and 3 bases stayed unmatched. This CDR3 has 13 amino acids. The CDR3 nucleotides are TGTGCCAGCCGGGACAGGAACACAGATACGCAGTATTTT. Its protein is CASRDRNTDTQYF.

The chain uses TRBV14 and TRBJ1-2, with D maybe TRBD1 (6 bases). The V end lost 6 bases, the J end lost 0 bases, and 14 bases lay between the germline ends. Germline CDR1 and CDR2: SGHDN and FVKESK. This CDR3 has 15 residues. The CDR3 DNA reads as TGTGCCAGCAGACCTCTGTCAGGGGCTAACTATGGCTACACCTTC. Amino acids: CASRPLSGANYGYTF. Combining the CDR3 with reference TRBV14 and TRBJ1-2 gives the whole variable domain EAGVTQFPSHSVIEKGQTVTLRCDPISGHDNLYWYRRVMGKEIKFLLHFVKESKQDESGMPNNRFLAERTGGTYSTLKVQPAELEDSGVYFCASRPLSGANYGYTFGSGTRLTVV.

The chain joins TRBV10-2 to TRBJ2-1; the D is unclear. The CDR3 has 14 amino acids. Trimming cost V 7 bases and J 0 bases, with 10 bases left between them. Germline CDR1 is WSHSY and CDR2 is SAAADI. The CDR3 is CASTPSSSYNEQFF. Here the CDR3 DNA reads TGCGCCAGCACTCCCTCCAGCTCCTACAATGAGCAGTTCTTC.

The chain couples TRBV7-9 to TRBJ2-5; TRBD1 might be the D (6 bases). This CDR3 has 17 residues. Trimming took 1 base from V and 1 from J, leaving 16 bases between them. The germline V gene has CDR1 SEHNR and CDR2 FQNEAQ (reference sequence). The DNA for the CDR3 is TGTGCCAGCAGCTTAGGGTACCTAGGACAGATCCAAGAGACCCAGTACTTC. It specifies CASSLGYLGQIQETQYF. Based on the CDR3 plus reference TRBV7-9 and TRBJ2-5, the full variable domain is DTGVSQNPRHKITKRGQNVTFRCDPISEHNRLYWYRQTLGQGPEFLTYFQNEAQLEKSRLLSDRFSAERPKGSFSTLEIQRTEQGDSAMYLCASSLGYLGQIQETQYFGPGTRLLVL.

The chain joins TRBV30 to TRBJ1-4, with 7 bases aligning to TRBD1. This CDR3 is 13 amino acids long. With V trimmed by 3 bases and J by 7 bases, 5 bases remained unmatched. Germline V lookup: CDR1 GTSNPN, CDR2 SVGIG (reference sequence). CDR3 loop: CAWSGTVGEKLFF. As DNA, the CDR3 is TGTGCCTGGAGCGGGACAGTTGGTGAAAAACTGTTTTTT.

The genes are TRBV24-1 and TRBJ1-1; D is uncertain. Per the germline V gene, CDR1 is KGHDR and CDR2 is SFDVKD. The CDR3 loop spans 14 amino acids. The V gene lost 2 bases and the J gene lost 1 base, with 7 bases spanning the gap. The CDR3, as DNA: TGTGCCACCAGTGATTCATCCAAGAACACTGAAGCTTTCTTT. Encoded protein: CATSDSSKNTEAFF.

V gene TRBV15 combines with J gene TRBJ2-1, with D uncertain. The CDR3 loop spans 14 amino acids. CDR1 is LNHNV and CDR2 is YYDKDF in the germline V gene (reference sequence). V was shortened by 1 base and J by 3 bases, with 7 bases between the two germline ends. CDR3 nucleotides: TGTGCCACCAGCAGAGTCGGCGGCTACAATGAGCAGTTCTTC. It encodes CATSRVGGYNEQFF.

The gene calls are TRBV12-3 or TRBV12-4 and TRBJ1-5; a possible D gene is TRBD1 (5 bases). The V end was cut by 4 bases, the J end by 7 bases, with 11 bases between. The CDR3 extends over 13 amino acids. The CDR3 region is CASSSGGEQPQHF. DNA for the CDR3: TGTGCCAGCAGTTCCGGGGGTGAACAGCCCCAGCATTTT.

The chain uses TRBV10-3 and TRBJ1-5; TRBD1 agrees at 10 bases. Per the germline V gene, CDR1 is ENHRY and CDR2 is SYGVKD. The V gene end was trimmed by 5 bases and the J gene end by 4 bases; junction bases not matched to a gene: 2. This CDR3 is built from 14 residues. DNA for the CDR3: TGTGCCATCAGTAGACAGGGGGCTAATCAGCCCCAGCATTTT. It specifies CAISRQGANQPQHF.

This clone was detected once. The rearrangement uses TRBV11-3 and TRBJ1-2; D gene uncertain. V lost 6 bases and J 2 bases, leaving 10 bases between the germline ends. The CDR3 sequence is 13 residues long. Germline values: CDR1 SGHNT, CDR2 YENEEA. In DNA, the CDR3 is TGTGCCAGCAGAGCAAAGGAGAACTATGGCTACACCTTC. Translation: CASRAKENYGYTF.

The rearrangement links TRBV2 to TRBJ1-4; D is ambiguous. CDR1 and CDR2 from the germline V gene are SNHLY and FYNNEI. This CDR3 has 11 amino acids. V was pared by 6 bases and J by 5 bases, with 4 bases between. The CDR3 DNA sequence: TGTGCCAGCAGGAGGAATGAAAAACTGTTTTTT. This encodes CASRRNEKLFF.

The chain is built from TRBV4-1 and TRBJ1-5; maybe TRBD1 (6 bases). The CDR3 loop spans 16 amino acids. V dropped 2 bases and J dropped 0 bases, with 11 bases sitting between them. Germline V CDR1 and CDR2: MGHRA, YSYEKL. CDR3 coding DNA: TGCGCCAGCAGCCAACTACAGGGTGGTAGCAATCAGCCCCAGCATTTT. This translates into CASSQLQGGSNQPQHF.

This clone was found once. V is TRBV6-5 and J is TRBJ2-2; no clear D. The CDR3 consists of 14 residues. CDR1 is MNHEY and CDR2 is SVGAGI in the germline V gene. Trimming removed 4 bases from V and 3 bases from J, with 9 bases in between. The CDR3 bases are TGTGCCAGCAGTTTAAACAGATACACCGGGGAGCTGTTTTTT. It codes for CASSLNRYTGELFF.

The V gene is TRBV18, the J gene TRBJ1-1; D call uncertain. The CDR3 is made up of 13 amino acids. The germline V gene encodes CDR1 KGHSH and CDR2 LQKENI. Trimming removed 6 bases from V and 4 bases from J, with 12 bases in between. Here the CDR3 DNA reads TGTGCCAGCTCCGAGGTTGAGGGCACTGAAGCTTTCTTT. Its protein product is CASSEVEGTEAFF.

This clone was seen just once. Other DNA sequences within the sample encode an identical CDR3. This chain links TRBV28 with TRBJ1-2; 7 bases align to TRBD1. The CDR3 length is 13 residues. Germline-derived CDR1 and CDR2 are MDHEN and SYDVKM. The J segment lost 5 bases and the V segment lost 3 bases, leaving 3 bases of the junction unmatched. The CDR3 sequence: CASSLGQNYGYTF. The DNA for the CDR3 is TGTGCCAGCAGTTTGGGACAGAATTATGGCTACACCTTC.

The V gene is TRBV11-1, the J gene TRBJ1-6; D call uncertain. The CDR3 runs 14 residues. With 2 bases removed from V and 4 bases from J, the gap between germline ends came to 6 bases. Germline assignment: CDR1 SGHAT and CDR2 FQDESV (reference sequence). The CDR3 region has the DNA TGTGCCAGCAGCTTACTACAGTATAATTCACCCCTCCACTTT. Its protein product is CASSLLQYNSPLHF.

The chain combines TRBV24-1 with TRBJ2-2; D perhaps matches TRBD1 (6 bases). The V end lost 0 bases, the J end lost 13 bases, and 14 bases lay between the germline ends. Looked up from germline, CDR1 is KGHDR and CDR2 is SFDVKD. This CDR3 contains 14 residues. The CDR3 spells CATSDLLGAGRLFF. The CDR3, as DNA: TGTGCCACCAGTGATTTGCTGGGGGCTGGGCGGCTGTTTTTT.

This chain uses TRBV4-2 with TRBJ2-2; D is undetermined. The germline gives CDR1 LGHNA, CDR2 YNFKEQ. The CDR3 runs 18 residues. Trimming took off 4 bases at V and 2 bases at J, with 20 bases between the two ends. CDR3 nucleotides: TGTGCCAGCAGCCCGAAAACCCGGTTCAACTTTAACACCGGGGAGCTGTTTTTT. Translating gives CASSPKTRFNFNTGELFF.

This chain joins TRBV18 and TRBJ1-5, with D possibly TRBD1 on 6 matching bases. There are 14 residues in the CDR3. Trimming shortened V by 0 bases and J by 10 bases, and 13 bases separated the two germline ends. CDR1 KGHSH and CDR2 LQKENI come from the germline V gene. CDR3 sequence: CASSPPNRDRPQHF. The CDR3 region has the DNA TGTGCCAGCTCACCACCCAACAGGGATAGACCCCAGCATTTT.

This rearrangement joins TRBV7-2 to TRBJ2-1, with TRBD1 matching 9 bases. This CDR3 spans 12 amino acids. Per the germline V gene, CDR1 is SGHTA and CDR2 is FQGNSA. The ends lost 5 bases at V and 12 bases at J; junction bases unmatched: 5. The CDR3, as DNA: TGTGCCAGCAGCGGGACAGGGACCCTGCAGTTCTTC. It yields the protein CASSGTGTLQFF.

This clone was detected a few times. This sequence joins TRBV5-8 and TRBJ2-3, with 8 bases fitting TRBD2. Germline trimming cut 10 bases from V and 2 bases from J; bases unmatched to any gene: 12. This CDR3 comprises 15 residues. Germline V gives CDR1 SGHTS, CDR2 YDEGEE. CDR3 in DNA: TGTGCCCAATGGGAGGCGGGGGGCCACACAGATACGCAGTATTTT. This translates into CAQWEAGGHTDTQYF.

The J gene is TRBJ1-2, the V gene TRBV6-5; 7 bases agree with TRBD1. Germline V lookup: CDR1 MNHEY, CDR2 SVGAGI. The CDR3 totals 14 residues. The V segment lost 5 bases and the J segment 4 bases; nucleotides outside the gene matches: 7. CDR3 nucleotides: TGTGCCAGCAGTAAGGGGGCGGTGTTCTATGGCTACACCTTC. Translation: CASSKGAVFYGYTF.

The chain combines TRBV28 with TRBJ2-7, with a tentative D call TRBD1 (6 bases). Germline V gene lookup returns CDR1 MDHEN and CDR2 SYDVKM. The CDR3 has 12 amino acids. Between the trimmed V and J ends, which lost 6 bases and 2 bases, there was a span of 8 bases. The CDR3 region has the DNA TGTGCCAGCAGGGACAGTACCTACGAGCAGTACTTC. Translation gives CASRDSTYEQYF.

This sequence joins TRBV30 and TRBJ1-5, with 8 bases lining up with TRBD1. With 5 bases clipped from V and 7 bases from J, the junction kept 10 bases outside the gene matches. The CDR3 has 14 amino acids. CDR1 GTSNPN and CDR2 SVGIG come from the germline V gene (reference sequence). The CDR3 reads CAWHRTGLGQPQHF. The CDR3 bases are TGTGCCTGGCATCGGACAGGGTTAGGGCAGCCCCAGCATTTT.

This clone appeared a few times. The chain couples TRBV24-1 to TRBJ1-2; 7 bases line up with TRBD1. With 10 bases clipped from V and 2 bases from J, the junction kept 15 bases outside the gene matches. Germline V gene sequence: CDR1 KGHDR, CDR2 SFDVKD. The CDR3 has 16 amino acids. CDR3: CATWGDSGLLNYGYTF. The CDR3 nucleotides read TGTGCCACATGGGGGGACAGTGGGCTTCTAAACTATGGCTACACCTTC.

The rearrangement joins TRBV14 to TRBJ2-7, with 10 bases aligning to TRBD1. Losses at the gene ends were 4 bases for V and 7 bases for J; bases not matched to a gene: 10. The CDR3 has 15 amino acids. Germline V gives CDR1 SGHDN, CDR2 FVKESK. For the CDR3, the DNA is TGTGCCAGCAGCCCGGTGGGACAGGGGACAGGAGAGCAGTACTTC. It is translated as CASSPVGQGTGEQYF.

The gene calls are TRBV11-2 and TRBJ2-1, with unresolved D. V gave up 3 bases and J gave up 6 bases, with 12 bases separating them. This CDR3 has 14 residues. Germline V lookup: CDR1 SGHAT, CDR2 FQNNGV. CDR3 sequence reads: CASSFNRPGNEQFF. Here the CDR3 DNA reads TGTGCCAGCAGCTTTAACCGGCCGGGCAATGAGCAGTTCTTC.

Only one count was recorded for this clone. This sequence joins TRBV19 and TRBJ1-1; no firm D call. The CDR3 covers 16 residues. CDR1 is LNHDA, CDR2 SQIVND, per germline (reference sequence). The V end lost 7 bases, the J end lost 11 bases, and 29 bases lay between the germline ends. The CDR3 bases are TGTGCCAGTACCTTAGGAGGTGGCACAGACTCAAAGAGGGCTTTCTTT. This translates into CASTLGGGTDSKRAFF.

This sequence joins TRBV10-3 and TRBJ2-7, with D unresolved. Trimming removed 0 bases from V and 1 base from J, with 7 bases in between. This CDR3 contains 14 residues. CDR1 ENHRY and CDR2 SYGVKD come from the germline V gene. CDR3 sequence (DNA): TGTGCCATCAGTGAGTCTCTACAGTCCTACGAGCAGTACTTC. Encoded protein: CAISESLQSYEQYF.

The chain's CDR3 is CASSNTGFWETQYF. The CDR3 coding sequence is TGTGCCAGTAGTAATACGGGTTTTTGGGAGACCCAGTACTTC. The gene calls are TRBV19 and TRBJ2-5; D call uncertain. The CDR3 has 14 residues. Germline values: CDR1 LNHDA, CDR2 SQIVND (reference sequence). V lost 4 bases and J 5 bases, leaving 14 bases between the germline ends.

CDR3 DNA sequence: TGCGCCAGCAGCCGCCGGACAGGGATGAACACTGAAGCTTTCTTT. Amino acid sequence: CASSRRTGMNTEAFF. V is TRBV5-1 and J is TRBJ1-1; 8 nucleotides align to TRBD1. CDR3 size: 15 residues. CDR1 and CDR2 (germline): SGHRS, YFSETQ. The V gene end was trimmed by 4 bases and the J gene end by 0 bases; junction bases not matched to a gene: 5.

The chain's CDR3 is CASSQDRLTGTGSWAFF. The CDR3 DNA reads as TGTGCCAGCAGCCAAGACCGACTAACCGGGACAGGGTCATGGGCTTTCTTT. The chain is built from TRBV4-2 and TRBJ1-1, with TRBD1 identical over 9 bases. J gave up 11 bases and V 0 bases, and 16 bases lay outside the gene matches. The CDR3 sequence is 17 residues long. Germline V lookup: CDR1 LGHNA, CDR2 YNFKEQ.